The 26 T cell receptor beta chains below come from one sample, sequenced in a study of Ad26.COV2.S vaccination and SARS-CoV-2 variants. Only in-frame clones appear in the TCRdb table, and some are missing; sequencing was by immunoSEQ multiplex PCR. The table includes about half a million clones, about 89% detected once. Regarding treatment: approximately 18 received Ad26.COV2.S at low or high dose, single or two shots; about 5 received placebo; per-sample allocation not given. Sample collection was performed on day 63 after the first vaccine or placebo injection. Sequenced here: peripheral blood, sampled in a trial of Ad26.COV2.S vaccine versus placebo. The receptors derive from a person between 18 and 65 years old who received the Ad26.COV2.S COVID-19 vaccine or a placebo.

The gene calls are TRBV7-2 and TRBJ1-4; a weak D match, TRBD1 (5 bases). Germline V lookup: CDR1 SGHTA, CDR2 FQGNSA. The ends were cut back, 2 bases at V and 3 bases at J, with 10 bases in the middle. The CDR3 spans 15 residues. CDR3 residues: CASSLTRGANEKLFF. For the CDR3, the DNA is TGTGCCAGCAGCTTAACGCGGGGGGCTAATGAAAAACTGTTTTTT.

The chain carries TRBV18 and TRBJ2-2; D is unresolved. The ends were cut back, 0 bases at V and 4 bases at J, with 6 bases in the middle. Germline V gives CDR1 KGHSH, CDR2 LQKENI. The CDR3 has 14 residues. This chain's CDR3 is CASSPPSSTGELFF. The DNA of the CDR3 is TGTGCCAGCTCACCACCGAGTAGCACCGGGGAGCTGTTTTTT.

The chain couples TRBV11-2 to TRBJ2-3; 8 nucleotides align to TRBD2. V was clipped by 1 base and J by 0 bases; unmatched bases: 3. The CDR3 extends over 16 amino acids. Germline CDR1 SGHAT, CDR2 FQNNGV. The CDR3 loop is CASSLGASGSTDTQYF. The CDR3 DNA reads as TGTGCCAGCAGCTTAGGGGCTAGCGGGAGCACAGATACGCAGTATTTT.

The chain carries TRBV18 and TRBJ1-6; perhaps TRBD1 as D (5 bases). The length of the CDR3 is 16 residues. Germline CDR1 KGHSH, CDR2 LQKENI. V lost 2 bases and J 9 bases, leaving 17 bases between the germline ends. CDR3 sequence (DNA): TGTGCCAGCTCACCATCGGTCCAGGGACTTAGTTCACCCCTCCACTTT. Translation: CASSPSVQGLSSPLHF. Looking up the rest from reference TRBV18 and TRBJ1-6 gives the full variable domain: NAGVMQNPRHLVRRRGQEARLRCSPMKGHSHVYWYRQLPEEGLKFMVYLQKENIIDESGMPKERFSAEFPKEGPSILRIQQVVRGDSAAYFCASSPSVQGLSSPLHFGNGTRLTVT.

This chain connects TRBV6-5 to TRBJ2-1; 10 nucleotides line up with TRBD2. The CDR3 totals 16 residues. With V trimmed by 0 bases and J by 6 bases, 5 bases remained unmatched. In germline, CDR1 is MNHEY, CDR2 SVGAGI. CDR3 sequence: CASSYSRTSGPNEQFF. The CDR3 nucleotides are TGTGCCAGCAGTTACTCCCGGACTAGCGGACCCAATGAGCAGTTCTTC.

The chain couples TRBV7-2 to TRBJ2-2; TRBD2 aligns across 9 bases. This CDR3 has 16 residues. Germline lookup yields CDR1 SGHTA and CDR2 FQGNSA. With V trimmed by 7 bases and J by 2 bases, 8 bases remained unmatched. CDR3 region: CASTSPAGGNTGELFF. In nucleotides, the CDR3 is TGTGCCAGCACCTCCCCAGCGGGGGGTAACACCGGGGAGCTGTTTTTT.

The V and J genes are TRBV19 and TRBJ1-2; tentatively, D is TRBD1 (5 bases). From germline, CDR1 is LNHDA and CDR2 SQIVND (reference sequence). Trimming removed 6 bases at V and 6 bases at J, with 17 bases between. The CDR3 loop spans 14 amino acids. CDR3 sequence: CASSSPGPINGYTF. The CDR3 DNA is TGTGCCAGTAGCAGCCCGGGACCGATTAATGGCTACACCTTC.

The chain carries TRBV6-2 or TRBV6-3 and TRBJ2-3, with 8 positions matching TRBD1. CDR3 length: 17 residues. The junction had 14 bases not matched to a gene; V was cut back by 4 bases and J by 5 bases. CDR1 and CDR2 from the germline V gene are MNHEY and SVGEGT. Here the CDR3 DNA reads TGTGCCAGCAGTTTAGTTTTGGGACAGGAGGCGAGAGATACGCAGTATTTT. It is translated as CASSLVLGQEARDTQYF.

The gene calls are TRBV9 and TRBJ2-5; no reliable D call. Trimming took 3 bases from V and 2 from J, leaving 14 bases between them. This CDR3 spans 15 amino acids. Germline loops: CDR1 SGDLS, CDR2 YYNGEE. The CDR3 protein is CASSAGGAKQETQYF. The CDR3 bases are TGTGCCAGCAGCGCTGGCGGAGCCAAACAAGAGACCCAGTACTTC.

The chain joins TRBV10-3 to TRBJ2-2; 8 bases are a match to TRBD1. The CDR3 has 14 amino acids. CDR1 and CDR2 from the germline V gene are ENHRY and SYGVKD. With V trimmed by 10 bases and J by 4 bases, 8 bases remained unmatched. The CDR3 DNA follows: TGTGCCACCTTCAGGGGGCTCGTCACCGGGGAGCTGTTTTTT. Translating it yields CATFRGLVTGELFF.

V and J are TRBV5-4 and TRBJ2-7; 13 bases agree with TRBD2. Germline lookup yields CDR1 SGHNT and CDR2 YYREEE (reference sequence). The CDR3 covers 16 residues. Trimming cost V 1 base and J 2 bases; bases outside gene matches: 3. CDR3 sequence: CASSLRLAGGTYEQYF. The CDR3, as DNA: TGTGCCAGCAGCTTGAGACTAGCGGGAGGCACCTACGAGCAGTACTTC.

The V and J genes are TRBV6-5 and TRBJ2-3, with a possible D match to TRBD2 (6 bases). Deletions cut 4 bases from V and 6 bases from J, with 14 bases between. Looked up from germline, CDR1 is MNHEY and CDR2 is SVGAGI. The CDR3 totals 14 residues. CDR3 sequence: CASSWRFRGDTQYF. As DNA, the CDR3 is TGTGCCAGCAGTTGGAGGTTCCGGGGGGATACGCAGTATTTT.

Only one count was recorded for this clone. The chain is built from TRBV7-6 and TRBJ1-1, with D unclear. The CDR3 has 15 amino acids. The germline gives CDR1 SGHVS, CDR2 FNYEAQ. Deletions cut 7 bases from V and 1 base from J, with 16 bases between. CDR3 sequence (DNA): TGTGCCAGCAAACTCGATCTTAACCAGAACACTGAAGCTTTCTTT. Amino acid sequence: CASKLDLNQNTEAFF.

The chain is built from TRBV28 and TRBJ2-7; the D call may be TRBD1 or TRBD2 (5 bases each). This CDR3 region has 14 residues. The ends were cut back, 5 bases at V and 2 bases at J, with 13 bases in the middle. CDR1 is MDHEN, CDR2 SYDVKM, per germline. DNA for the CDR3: TGTGCCAGCAGTACACCCGGGACGGCCTACGAGCAGTACTTC. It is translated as CASSTPGTAYEQYF.

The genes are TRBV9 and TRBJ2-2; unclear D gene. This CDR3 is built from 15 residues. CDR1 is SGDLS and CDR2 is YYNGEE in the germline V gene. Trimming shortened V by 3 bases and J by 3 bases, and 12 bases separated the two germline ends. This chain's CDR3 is CASSGAQTYTGELFF. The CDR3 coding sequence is TGTGCCAGCAGCGGGGCGCAGACCTACACCGGGGAGCTGTTTTTT.

Written as DNA, the CDR3 is TGTGCCACCAGCATTATGGGACTTGTTAGGGAAAAACTGTTTTTT. Translating it yields CATSIMGLVREKLFF. V and J are TRBV15 and TRBJ1-4, with D maybe TRBD1 (5 bases). Germline CDR1 and CDR2: LNHNV and YYDKDF (reference sequence). CDR3 size: 15 residues. The ends were cut back, 4 bases at V and 8 bases at J, with 17 bases in the middle.

The CDR3 loop is CASSQASVAKNIQYF. For the CDR3, the DNA is TGTGCCAGCAGCCAAGCCTCGGTAGCCAAAAACATTCAGTACTTC. The V call is TRBV11-2, the J call TRBJ2-4; D unresolved. Trimming took 5 bases from V and 0 from J, leaving 11 bases between them. Germline-derived CDR1 and CDR2 are SGHAT and FQNNGV. The CDR3 is 15 amino acids.

The CDR3 nucleotides read TGTGCCAGCAGTTTAGGGACAGGGTTTAGAGGCTACACCTTC. Translating it yields CASSLGTGFRGYTF. The J gene is TRBJ1-2, the V gene TRBV27; the match to TRBD1 covers 9 bases. Germline CDR1 MNHEY, CDR2 SMNVEV (reference sequence). This CDR3 comprises 14 residues. The J segment lost 8 bases and the V segment lost 2 bases, leaving 6 bases of the junction unmatched.

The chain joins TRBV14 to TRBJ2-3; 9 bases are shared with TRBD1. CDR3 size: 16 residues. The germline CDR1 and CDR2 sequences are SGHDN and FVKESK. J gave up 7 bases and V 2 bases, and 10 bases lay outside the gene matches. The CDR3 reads CASSQFSGTGINTQYF. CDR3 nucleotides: TGTGCCAGCAGCCAATTCTCCGGGACAGGGATCAATACGCAGTATTTT.

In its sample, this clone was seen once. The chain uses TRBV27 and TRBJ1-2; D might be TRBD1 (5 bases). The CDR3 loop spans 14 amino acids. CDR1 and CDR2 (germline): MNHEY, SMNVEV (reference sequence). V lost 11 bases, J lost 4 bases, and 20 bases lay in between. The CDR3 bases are TGTGCCGCACGAGGGGCAGGGAGGACCTATGGCTACACCTTC. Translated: CAARGAGRTYGYTF.

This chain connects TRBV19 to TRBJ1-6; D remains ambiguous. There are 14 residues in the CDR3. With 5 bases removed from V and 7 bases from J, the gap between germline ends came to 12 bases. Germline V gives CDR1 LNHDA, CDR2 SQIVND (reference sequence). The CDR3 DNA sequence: TGTGCCAGTAGTCCCAGAGTGATAAATTCACCCCTCCACTTT. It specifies CASSPRVINSPLHF.

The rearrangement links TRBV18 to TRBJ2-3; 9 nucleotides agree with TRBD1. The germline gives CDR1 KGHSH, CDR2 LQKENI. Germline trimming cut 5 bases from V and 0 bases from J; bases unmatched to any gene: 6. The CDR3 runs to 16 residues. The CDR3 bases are TGTGCCAGCTCAACCACAGGGGGCACTAGCACAGATACGCAGTATTTT. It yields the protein CASSTTGGTSTDTQYF.

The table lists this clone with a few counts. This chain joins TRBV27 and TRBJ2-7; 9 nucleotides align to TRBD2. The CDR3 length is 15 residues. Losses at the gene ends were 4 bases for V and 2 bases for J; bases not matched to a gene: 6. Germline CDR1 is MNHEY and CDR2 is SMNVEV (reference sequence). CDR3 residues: CASSSGLAFPYEQYF. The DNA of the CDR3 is TGTGCCAGCAGTTCGGGACTAGCCTTTCCCTACGAGCAGTACTTC.

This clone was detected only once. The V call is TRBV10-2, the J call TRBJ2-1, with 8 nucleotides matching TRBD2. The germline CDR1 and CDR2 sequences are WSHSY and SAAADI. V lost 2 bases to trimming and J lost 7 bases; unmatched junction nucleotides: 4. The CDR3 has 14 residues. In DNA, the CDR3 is TGCGCCAGCAGTGAGAAATTAGCGGGGAATGAGCAGTTCTTC. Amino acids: CASSEKLAGNEQFF.

CDR3 DNA: TGTGCCAGCAGCATTGGGACCTGGGGAGATACGCAGTATTTT. Translated: CASSIGTWGDTQYF. J is TRBJ2-3 and V is TRBV9; perhaps D is TRBD1 or TRBD2 (5 bases each). The CDR3 consists of 14 residues. V was pared by 4 bases and J by 5 bases, with 14 bases between. The germline V gene has CDR1 SGDLS and CDR2 YYNGEE.

CDR3: CSVGVRDGRSGANVLTF. The CDR3 bases are TGCAGCGTTGGCGTCCGGGACGGACGTTCTGGGGCCAACGTCCTGACTTTC. The V call is TRBV29-1, the J call TRBJ2-6; tentatively, D is TRBD1 or TRBD2 (5 bases each). The CDR3 runs 17 residues. Trimming left V 4 bases short and J 1 base short, with 17 bases between. CDR1 and CDR2 (germline): SQVTM, ANQGSEA.